One sample yielded the 17 T cell receptor beta chains listed below, sequenced in a study of control samples from healthy donors and cancer patients (dated by TCRdb to the early 2020s). Library preparation was by the immunoSEQ multiplex PCR assay. TCRdb obtained this table from immuneACCESS and retained in-frame rearrangements with V and J assigned. These tables miss some clones; where compared with another copy, unresolved V genes account for less than half of the shortfall, and the remainder is unexplained. The sample table contains approximately 130,000 clones; only one count was recorded for 87% of them. The top ten clonotypes cover over 6.5% of the sample. Sequenced material: blood. The receptors here all came from a man in his forties or fifties in good health.

The V call is TRBV7-2, the J call TRBJ1-2; no clear D gene. Germline lookup yields CDR1 SGHTA and CDR2 FQGNSA. The ends were cut back, 5 bases at V and 2 bases at J, with 15 bases in the middle. The CDR3 length is 15 residues. The CDR3 sequence is CASSPQQGNNYGYTF. The DNA for the CDR3 is TGTGCCAGCAGCCCTCAACAAGGCAACAACTATGGCTACACCTTC.

This chain joins TRBV5-1 and TRBJ2-1, with TRBD1 identical over 9 bases. CDR1 SGHRS and CDR2 YFSETQ come from the germline V gene. The CDR3 sequence is 15 residues long. With V trimmed by 0 bases and J by 7 bases, 5 bases remained unmatched. The CDR3 region is CASSLAGQGLNEQFF. CDR3 nucleotide sequence: TGCGCCAGCAGCTTGGCCGGACAGGGGTTGAATGAGCAGTTCTTC.

CDR3 protein: CASSPRLTGPSYEQYF. In DNA, the CDR3 is TGTGCCAGCAGCCCTCGCTTGACAGGGCCGTCCTACGAGCAGTACTTC. The chain recombines TRBV7-6 with TRBJ2-7; 7 nucleotides match TRBD1. The CDR3 totals 16 residues. Looked up from germline, CDR1 is SGHVS and CDR2 is FNYEAQ. V lost 5 bases and J lost 1; bases outside the gene matches: 11.

CDR3: CASREPRTGRTEAFF. CDR3 bases: TGTGCCAGCAGGGAACCGAGGACAGGGAGGACTGAAGCTTTCTTT. The gene calls are TRBV2 and TRBJ1-1; 8 positions match TRBD1. Germline assignment: CDR1 SNHLY and CDR2 FYNNEI. The CDR3 loop spans 15 amino acids. V was pared by 6 bases and J by 5 bases, with 11 bases of the junction left unmatched. Complete variable domain (other parts from reference TRBV2 and TRBJ1-1): EPEVTQTPSHQVTQMGQEVILRCVPISNHLYFYWYRQILGQKVEFLVSFYNNEISEKSEIFDDQFSVERPDGSNFTLKIRSTKLEDSAMYFCASREPRTGRTEAFFGQGTRLTVV.

This sequence joins TRBV19 and TRBJ2-7; either TRBD1 or TRBD2 may supply D (5 bases each). This CDR3 is built from 14 residues. Germline V gene sequence: CDR1 LNHDA, CDR2 SQIVND (reference sequence). With 5 bases removed from V and 5 bases from J, the gap between germline ends came to 16 bases. CDR3 nucleotide sequence: TGTGCCAGTAGTCCTAAGAGGGGCGAAGACGAGCAGTACTTC. It is translated as CASSPKRGEDEQYF.

The V call is TRBV6-2 or TRBV6-3, the J call TRBJ2-2; the D gene is possibly TRBD2 (6 bases). The CDR3 consists of 16 residues. Looked up from germline, CDR1 is MNHEY and CDR2 is SVGEGT. V gave up 0 bases and J gave up 7 bases, with 15 bases separating them. CDR3 bases: TGTGCCAGCAGTTACTCGAGGTCTAGCGCTGGCGGGGAGCTGTTTTTT. Translating gives CASSYSRSSAGGELFF.

V usage is TRBV7-9 and J usage is TRBJ1-1; no reliable D call. This CDR3 is built from 13 residues. Trimming left V 0 bases short and J 7 bases short, with 9 bases between. Germline CDR1 is SEHNR and CDR2 is FQNEAQ (reference sequence). CDR3 sequence: CASSLAGVHEAFF. The CDR3 DNA reads TGTGCCAGCAGCTTAGCGGGAGTACATGAAGCTTTCTTT.

The V call is TRBV2, the J call TRBJ2-1, with 9 bases that match TRBD1. The V gene's germline CDR1 is SNHLY and CDR2 FYNNEI. J lost 5 bases, V lost 1 base, and 0 bases had no gene match. This CDR3 is 14 amino acids long. The CDR3 is CASSEGDRDNEQFF. CDR3 nucleotide sequence: TGTGCCAGCAGTGAAGGGGACAGGGACAATGAGCAGTTCTTC.

Comment on this clone: Other DNA sequences of this sample code for an identical CDR3. The chain has TRBV29-1 and TRBJ1-6; 7 bases map to TRBD1. This CDR3 has 14 residues. The germline V gene encodes CDR1 SQVTM and CDR2 ANQGSEA. The V segment lost 4 bases and the J segment 6 bases; nucleotides outside the gene matches: 6. This CDR3 is CSVADGQVNSPLHF. In DNA form, the CDR3 reads TGCAGCGTTGCTGACGGACAGGTTAATTCACCCCTCCACTTT.

The chain employs TRBV10-3 and TRBJ1-2; no clear D. Trimming shortened V by 0 bases and J by 7 bases, and 9 bases separated the two germline ends. The V gene's germline CDR1 is ENHRY and CDR2 SYGVKD. The CDR3 length is 13 residues. CDR3 in amino acids: CAISESHQGGYTF. The CDR3, as DNA: TGTGCCATCAGTGAGTCGCACCAAGGTGGCTACACCTTC.

This chain connects TRBV5-4 to TRBJ2-1, with no clear D. This CDR3 has 12 residues. V lost 4 bases and J 2 bases, leaving 4 bases between the germline ends. The V gene's germline CDR1 is SGHNT and CDR2 YYREEE (reference sequence). The CDR3 DNA reads as TGTGCCAGCAGCCCCCCCTACAATGAGCAGTTCTTC. It codes for CASSPPYNEQFF.

The chain couples TRBV5-1 to TRBJ1-5, with D possibly matching TRBD1 (6 bases). Trimming removed 0 bases at V and 6 bases at J, with 16 bases between. The CDR3 loop spans 16 amino acids. CDR1 SGHRS and CDR2 YFSETQ come from the germline V gene. The CDR3 loop is CASSLVGGGGSQPQHF. The CDR3 DNA is TGCGCCAGCAGCTTGGTGGGGGGCGGAGGAAGTCAGCCCCAGCATTTT.

The V call is TRBV25-1, the J call TRBJ1-2, with TRBD1 identical over 7 bases. Germline V lookup: CDR1 MGHDK, CDR2 SYGVNS. This CDR3 is 15 amino acids long. The V and J ends lost 2 bases and 4 bases, in that order; junction bases with no gene match: 7. CDR3 in amino acids: CASSETGAGLYGYTF. For the CDR3, the DNA is TGTGCCAGCAGTGAAACAGGGGCGGGTCTCTATGGCTACACCTTC.

CDR3 DNA: TGTGCCAGCACTTTACCTCTCACTGAAGCTTTCTTT. Residues: CASTLPLTEAFF. The V call is TRBV6-6, the J call TRBJ1-1; D call uncertain. Germline CDR1 reads MNHNY; CDR2 reads SVGAGI (reference sequence). CDR3 size: 12 residues. With 7 bases removed from V and 4 bases from J, the gap between germline ends came to 10 bases.

CDR3 residues: CASSPGHTTSYEQYF. The CDR3, as DNA: TGTGCCAGCTCACCGGGACACACCACCTCCTACGAGCAGTACTTC. The chain employs TRBV18 and TRBJ2-7; TRBD1 might be the D (6 bases). With 3 bases removed from V and 0 bases from J, the gap between germline ends came to 12 bases. The CDR3 contains 15 residues. Germline-derived CDR1 and CDR2 are KGHSH and LQKENI.

The chain couples TRBV25-1 to TRBJ2-3; D is uncertain. The germline gives CDR1 MGHDK, CDR2 SYGVNS. This CDR3 region has 16 residues. V gave up 1 base and J gave up 0 bases, with 11 bases separating them. Here the CDR3 reads CASSESETASTDTQYF. In nucleotides, the CDR3 is TGTGCCAGCAGTGAATCCGAGACCGCTAGCACAGATACGCAGTATTTT.

This clone was picked up one time. This chain links TRBV7-9 with TRBJ2-3; 9 nucleotides align to TRBD2. The V and J ends lost 5 bases and 1 base, in that order; junction bases with no gene match: 10. CDR3 size: 17 residues. Germline V lookup: CDR1 SEHNR, CDR2 FQNEAQ (reference sequence). This CDR3 reads CASSRRGGVLRTDTQYF. The CDR3 coding sequence is TGTGCCAGCAGCCGTCGCGGGGGGGTATTACGCACAGATACGCAGTATTTT.